These T cell receptor beta chains were read from a single sample in a study of T cells in Graves' hyperthyroidism and ophthalmopathy. MiXCR was run by TCRdb on the multiplex PCR reads, yielding one entry per CDR3 protein. The sample holds 530,000 or so distinct CDR3 sequences, around 46% seen once. The material sequenced was peripheral blood or thyroid tissue (not recorded which). The receptors derive from a woman between 18 and 30 years old with Graves' hyperthyroidism. Both conserved end residues are part of each CDR3. The order of the fields is clone size, V gene, CDR3 protein. Size is stated for part of the rows, as once, few or many counts, or as a class when the clone is expanded.

clone_size: NA
v_call: TRBV7-6
cdr3_aa: CASSLTRGEQYF

clone_size: NA
v_call: TRBV29-1
cdr3_aa: CSSYGEEKPQHF

clone_size: NA
v_call: TRBV20-1
cdr3_aa: CSAMSVQGKETQYF

clone_size: NA
v_call: TRBV19
cdr3_aa: CASSNPGRPNSPLHF

clone_size: many
v_call: TRBV25-1
cdr3_aa: CASSDMWPDRRQYF

clone_size: NA
v_call: TRBV29-1
cdr3_aa: CSSHRDRGQETQYF

clone_size: many
v_call: TRBV7-2
cdr3_aa: CASSLGGHEQYF

clone_size: few
v_call: TRBV5-1
cdr3_aa: CASSRGTVLQETQYF

clone_size: many
v_call: TRBV6-5
cdr3_aa: CASSYLAGVGPETQYF

clone_size: NA
v_call: TRBV7-3
cdr3_aa: CASSSPGGRQFF

clone_size: NA
v_call: TRBV20-1
cdr3_aa: CSAPSDSSYNSPLHF

clone_size: many
v_call: TRBV6-2/TRBV6-3
cdr3_aa: CASGPKQGRSNQPQHF

clone_size: many
v_call: TRBV9
cdr3_aa: CASSVGQGAGEQYF

clone_size: many
v_call: TRBV6-2/TRBV6-3
cdr3_aa: CASDDFYEQYF

clone_size: NA
v_call: TRBV18
cdr3_aa: CASSPAGLQPQHF